This passage covers 18 T cell receptor beta chains from one sample sequenced in a study of shared clonotypes between healthy human individuals. CD45RO-negative CD8 cells positively selected for CCR7 made up the naive population, which excluded terminally differentiated effector memory CD45RA+ cells. Sequenced by immunoSEQ multiplex PCR; TCRdb stores in-frame clones only, minus some. The sample yields about 820,000 clones, 80% to 95% seen once. Input material: naive CD8+ T cells sorted from blood. All receptors come from a man younger than 45 in good health.

This clone was seen once. Other DNA sequences in the sample encode the same CDR3. This chain uses TRBV28 with TRBJ1-1; no clear D gene. Trimming took 3 bases from V and 2 from J, leaving 7 bases between them. The germline V gene encodes CDR1 MDHEN and CDR2 SYDVKM. The CDR3 covers 13 residues. This CDR3 reads CASSLEGNTEAFF. The CDR3 coding sequence is TGTGCCAGCAGTTTGGAAGGAAACACTGAAGCTTTCTTT.

This clone turned up a few times. This likely came from a read error, as a far larger clone is one base away. Other DNA sequences in the same sample also yield this CDR3. The chain uses TRBV9 and TRBJ1-1; D is unresolved. This CDR3 contains 13 residues. Germline CDR1 and CDR2: SGDLS and YYNGEE. V was clipped by 4 bases and J by 1 base, with 8 bases between them. Here the CDR3 DNA reads TGTGCCAGCAGCCCCCAACGGAACACTGAAGCTTTCTTT. It is translated as CASSPQRNTEAFF. Full variable domain (missing parts from reference TRBV9 and TRBJ1-1): DSGVTQTPKHLITATGQRVTLRCSPRSGDLSVYWYQQSLDQGLQFLIQYYNGEERAKGNILERFSAQQFPDLHSELNLSSLELGDSALYFCASSPQRNTEAFFGQGTRLTVV.

This clone was detected once. The V call is TRBV7-9, the J call TRBJ2-7, with no clear D. Trimming took off 5 bases at V and 5 bases at J, with 22 bases between the two ends. The germline V gene encodes CDR1 SEHNR and CDR2 FQNEAQ (reference sequence). The CDR3 has 16 amino acids. This CDR3 is CASSQKGGFPSHEQYF. The CDR3 DNA is TGTGCCAGCAGCCAGAAGGGTGGGTTTCCGTCCCACGAGCAGTACTTC.

This chain joins TRBV30 and TRBJ2-4, with D tentatively TRBD1 (5 bases). There are 12 residues in the CDR3. Trimming took off 1 base at V and 11 bases at J, with 12 bases between the two ends. From germline, CDR1 is GTSNPN and CDR2 SVGIG (reference sequence). This CDR3 reads CAWSDNRNFQYF. DNA for the CDR3: TGTGCCTGGAGTGATAACAGGAACTTTCAGTACTTC. Full variable domain (rest looked up from reference TRBV30 and TRBJ2-4): SQTIHQWPATLVQPVGSPLSLECTVEGTSNPNLYWYRQAAGRGLQLLFYSVGIGQISSEVPQNLSASRPQDRQFILSSKKLLLSDSGFYLCAWSDNRNFQYFGAGTRLSVL.

The chain combines TRBV13 with TRBJ2-1, with D perhaps TRBD1 or TRBD2 (5 bases each). V shed 5 bases and J shed 4 bases, with 12 bases lying between them. CDR3 length equals 14 residues. Per the germline V gene, CDR1 is PRHDT and CDR2 is FYEKMQ (reference sequence). Written as DNA, the CDR3 is TGTGCCAGCAGCGCAGCGGACAATTACAATGAGCAGTTCTTC. Translating it yields CASSAADNYNEQFF.

This clone appeared a single time. V and J are TRBV7-9 and TRBJ1-2; the match to TRBD1 covers 8 bases. J lost 3 bases, V lost 5 bases, and 5 bases had no gene match. The CDR3 consists of 14 residues. CDR1 is SEHNR and CDR2 is FQNEAQ in the germline V gene (reference sequence). CDR3 protein: CASSPQGADYGYTF. In nucleotides, the CDR3 is TGTGCCAGCAGCCCTCAGGGGGCGGACTATGGCTACACCTTC.

The chain employs TRBV14 and TRBJ2-3; 7 nucleotides agree with TRBD2. CDR1 is SGHDN and CDR2 is FVKESK in the germline V gene. V lost 6 bases and J lost 0; bases outside the gene matches: 3. CDR3 size: 14 residues. The CDR3 is CASSEAGSTDTQYF. Here the CDR3 DNA reads TGTGCCAGCAGTGAAGCGGGAAGCACAGATACGCAGTATTTT.

The V gene is TRBV5-1, the J gene TRBJ2-7; perhaps TRBD2 as D (7 bases). Germline-derived CDR1 and CDR2 are SGHRS and YFSETQ. The CDR3 totals 14 residues. Trimming cost V 5 bases and J 2 bases, with 14 bases left between them. Here the CDR3 reads CASSREGEPYEQYF. The DNA for the CDR3 is TGCGCCAGCAGTAGGGAGGGGGAACCCTACGAGCAGTACTTC.

This chain joins TRBV6-4 and TRBJ2-2, with 8 bases fitting TRBD2. V lost 0 bases, J lost 4 bases, and 1 base stayed unmatched. Germline V gene data show CDR1 as MRHNA and CDR2 as SNTAGT. CDR3 length equals 15 residues. The CDR3, as DNA: TGTGCCAGCAGTGACTCTCGGGGGGGCACCGGGGAGCTGTTTTTT. It translates to CASSDSRGGTGELFF.

For this clone: The sample holds other DNA sequences that translate to the same CDR3. The chain couples TRBV7-9 to TRBJ2-5; possibly TRBD1 or TRBD2 for D (5 bases each). Germline V gene data show CDR1 as SEHNR and CDR2 as FQNEAQ (reference sequence). V lost 3 bases and J 5 bases, leaving 10 bases between the germline ends. The CDR3 is made up of 13 amino acids. CDR3 region: CASSLVRGETQYF. For the CDR3, the DNA is TGTGCCAGCAGCTTGGTGAGGGGTGAGACCCAGTACTTC.

The chain has TRBV28 and TRBJ2-7; 10 bases are shared with TRBD2. Unmatched junction bases numbered 5, after V lost 4 bases and J lost 5 bases. The CDR3 runs 14 residues. Germline CDR1 is MDHEN and CDR2 is SYDVKM. The CDR3 bases are TGTGCCAGCAGTTCACAGCGGGAGGGCCACGAGCAGTACTTC. Protein product: CASSSQREGHEQYF.

The chain has TRBV7-2 and TRBJ1-1; D is unclear. The germline gives CDR1 SGHTA, CDR2 FQGNSA. The CDR3 extends over 15 amino acids. The germline V and J ends were trimmed by 1 base and 4 bases, with 13 bases remaining between them. CDR3 residues: CASSLELGRFTEAFF. DNA of the CDR3: TGTGCCAGCAGCTTAGAGCTTGGGAGATTCACTGAAGCTTTCTTT.

This clone was seen once. The CDR3 is CASSLSPEGAVTDTQYF. The CDR3 DNA follows: TGTGCCAGCAGCCTCTCCCCGGAAGGGGCTGTCACAGATACGCAGTATTTT. The V call is TRBV21-1, the J call TRBJ2-3; the table's D call, TRBD1, has no DNA check behind it. TRBV21-1 is recorded as a pseudogene. The CDR3 extends over 17 amino acids.

The V and J genes are TRBV5-4 and TRBJ2-7; 10 bases are shared with TRBD2. The CDR3 runs to 16 residues. V lost 0 bases to trimming and J lost 4 bases; unmatched junction nucleotides: 7. CDR1 SGHNT and CDR2 YYREEE come from the germline V gene (reference sequence). The CDR3 sequence: CASSLGPLAGVYEQYF. The CDR3 DNA sequence: TGTGCCAGCAGCTTGGGACCTCTAGCGGGGGTGTACGAGCAGTACTTC.

The chain links TRBV27 to TRBJ2-7; TRBD1 agrees at 10 bases. V shed 5 bases, J shed 4 bases, and the junction held 5 bases outside the gene matches. CDR3 length equals 14 residues. Germline V gives CDR1 MNHEY, CDR2 SMNVEV (reference sequence). Written as DNA, the CDR3 is TGTGCCAGCAGTAGACAGGGGGCGATATACGAGCAGTACTTC. As protein: CASSRQGAIYEQYF.

The rearrangement joins TRBV5-6 to TRBJ2-7; D unresolved. The CDR3 extends over 16 amino acids. V was shortened by 1 base and J by 2 bases, with 16 bases between the two germline ends. Looked up from germline, CDR1 is SGHDT and CDR2 is YYEEEE. CDR3 DNA: TGTGCCAGCAGCTTGTGGGGTGATGGTAGTACCTACGAGCAGTACTTC. Protein product: CASSLWGDGSTYEQYF. Based on the CDR3 plus reference TRBV5-6 and TRBJ2-7, the full variable domain is DAGVTQSPTHLIKTRGQQVTLRCSPKSGHDTVSWYQQALGQGPQFIFQYYEEEERQRGNFPDRFSGHQFPNYSSELNVNALLLGDSALYLCASSLWGDGSTYEQYFGPGTRLTVT.

The rearrangement uses TRBV29-1 and TRBJ2-7; D is undetermined. This CDR3 contains 13 residues. Looked up from germline, CDR1 is SQVTM and CDR2 is ANQGSEA. V shed 0 bases and J shed 2 bases, with 8 bases lying between them. CDR3 in amino acids: CSVEDLTTYEQYF. CDR3 sequence (DNA): TGCAGCGTTGAAGATCTCACTACCTACGAGCAGTACTTC.

The rearrangement joins TRBV19 to TRBJ1-5; 7 bases fit TRBD1. J was trimmed by 4 bases and V by 10 bases; bases with no gene match: 16. The CDR3 contains 16 residues. Germline V CDR1 and CDR2: LNHDA, SQIVND (reference sequence). CDR3 bases: TGTGCCACCCAATTAGCCAGACAGGGTATGAATCAGCCCCAGCATTTT. Translating gives CATQLARQGMNQPQHF.